This T cell receptor beta chain was found in a study of T cell responses to AZD1222 COVID-19 vaccine. The assay was immunoSEQ multiplex PCR, and TCRdb's table has in-frame clones only and misses some. The sample lists 90,000 to 150,000 clones, 80% to 90% seen once, with 2% to 3% in the top ten. Findings of the study overall: Donors skewed white British and female; clonal diversity was possibly underestimated. Researchers report vaccine-associated CD4 TCRs spanning spike, with dominance at 160-218 and 743-854. Nearly half of spike-specific TCRs reportedly target unmutated variant regions. Elevations in Spike-specific TCR breadth and depth followed administration of two AZD1222 doses.

Details on this clone: The antigen is undetermined.

With 1 base removed from V and 0 bases from J, the gap between germline ends came to 7 bases. The CDR3 loop spans 15 amino acids. Germline V gene sequence: CDR1 SGHKS, CDR2 YYEKEE (reference sequence). The J gene is TRBJ1-4, the V gene TRBV5-5; unclear D gene. The TCR comes from an adult in good health. The sequenced sample was peripheral blood, obtained on day 0 of AZD1222 vaccination. The CDR3 DNA reads TGTGCCAGCAGCTTGCAGACTGCAACTAATGAAAAACTGTTTTTT. It translates to CASSLQTATNEKLFF.